This T cell receptor beta chain was found in a study of blood T cell repertoires in COVID-19 (dated by TCRdb to the early 2020s). Some background on the complete study: Collaborator samples came from the United States, Italy and Spain and covered acute and convalescent phases of COVID-19. The prospective study material was composed of cDNA or gDNA derived from T cells, B-cell-depleted T cells, or PBMCs. The dataset comprised deeply sampled blood TCRbeta repertoires from subjects exposed to, actively infected with, or recovered from COVID-19. A freely available public database, intended as a resource for researchers studying the immune response to SARS-CoV-2, is where the repertoires were released. Samples came from the ongoing ImmuneRACE study (first 160 participants) plus 1,254 subjects from 6 global collaborators. The sample metadata nearly always contained a de-identified subject ID, COVID-19 status, age in years and sex. Where available, HLA class I and class II types were taken from metadata supplied by the sample provider and were not determined by assay-based typing.

On the study overall, not on this receptor specifically: How much clinical and demographic metadata was included differed by source and by participant, and the metadata was provided uncurated.

A second Seattle source provided samples from volunteer blood donors who had recovered from COVID-19. Each collaborating institution followed its own protocols to collect whole blood in K2EDTA tubes. Collaborator samples were shipped for TCRbeta analysis as frozen whole blood, isolated PBMCs, or DNA extracted from either sample type. Trimming takes 6 bases off V and 0 bases off J; junction bases not matched to a gene: 3. CDR3 length: 16 amino acids, cysteine to phenylalanine. The entry retains the CDR3 DNA only, 48 bases that are in frame from base 1. Based on the germline V gene, the CDR1 and CDR2 sequences are ENHRY and SYGVKD. TCRbeta CDR3 regions were amplified from genomic DNA using the immunoSEQ Assay, a bias-controlled multiplex PCR. The study's processing was this. The number of nucleated cells in each sample was estimated from the amplification of reference gene primers within the assay. To quantify the absolute abundance of each unique TCRbeta CDR3 rearrangement, sequence reads were collapsed and filtered. Productive Simpson clonality was computed per sample as the square root of Simpson's diversity index over productive rearrangements. TCRdb took over this immuneACCESS table, retaining in-frame rearrangements with V and J assigned. Such tables are incomplete; in checked studies, under half of the missing clones stem from an unresolved V gene, and the remainder is unexplained. The DNA was the basis for D and trimming; V, J and clone size are from that table. In this sample the table shows fewer than 150,000 clones, roughly 86% of which occur a single time. The top ten hold about 17% of the sample.

With respect to this clone: It lacks a known antigen. One base away there is no much larger clone; base qualities are not given.

The source is a woman in her 50s who had recovered from COVID-19. The V and J segments used are TRBV10-3 and TRBJ2-6, and 9 junction bases match TRBD1. Specimen: peripheral blood. This receptor carries the CDR3 CAISGTGSSGANVLTF. The DNA sequence reads TGTGCCATCAGCGGGACAGGGTCCTCTGGGGCCAACGTCCTGACTTTC.